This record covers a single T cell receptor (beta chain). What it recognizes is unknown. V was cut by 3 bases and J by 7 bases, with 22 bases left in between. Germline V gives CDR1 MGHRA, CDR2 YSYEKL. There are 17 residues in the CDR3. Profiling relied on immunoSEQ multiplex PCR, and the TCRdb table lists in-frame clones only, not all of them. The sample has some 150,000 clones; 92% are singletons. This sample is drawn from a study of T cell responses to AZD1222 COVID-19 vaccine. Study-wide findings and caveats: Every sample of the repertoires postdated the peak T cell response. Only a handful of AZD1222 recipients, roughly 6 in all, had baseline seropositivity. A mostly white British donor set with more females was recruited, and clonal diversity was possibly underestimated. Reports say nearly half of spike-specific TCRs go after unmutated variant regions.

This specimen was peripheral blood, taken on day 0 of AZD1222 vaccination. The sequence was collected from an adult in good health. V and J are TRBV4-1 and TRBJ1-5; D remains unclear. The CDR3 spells CASSHSLPGSVSQPQHF. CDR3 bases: TGCGCCAGCAGCCACTCCCTCCCGGGTTCAGTATCACAGCCCCAGCATTTT.